The rows below give T cell receptor beta chains drawn from one sample of a study of T cell repertoires in cytomegalovirus infection. These TCRs' antigens remain unknown. TCRdb ran MiXCR on the reads and lists one entry per CDR3 protein. The sample shows around 900,000 distinct CDR3 sequences, around 30% of them seen only once. The sequenced sample was cultured CD8+ T cells from PBMCs, obtained from culture after CMV antigen stimulation. These receptors all come from a human donor in good health (CMV status not recorded). Some clones in this sample may be carry-over from other donors' samples. Both conserved end residues are part of each CDR3. The D gene is left open where the match is weak. Size values are once, few and many counts, or a class for expanded clones, and some rows have none.

TGTGCCAGCAGCTTGGGTGATACGGGGGCCCGCTATGGCTACACCTTC CASSLGDTGARYGYTF . . TRBJ1-2 TRBV5-6
TGTGCCAGCAGGGTAGCAGGGAATCGTGAAAAACTGTTTTTT CASRVAGNREKLFF . . TRBJ1-4 TRBV6-6
TGTGCCAGCGTCGGGGGGGGCCTCAATGAGCAGTTCTTC CASVGGGLNEQFF . TRBD2 TRBJ2-1 TRBV7-6
TGTGCCAGCAGCCAGGACAGGGGCCTGAGTGGTGTGTACTTC CASSQDRGLSGVYF . TRBD1 TRBJ2-7 TRBV12-3/TRBV12-4
TGTGCCAACATGATCGGGTTGAGCAATCAGCCCCAGCATTTT CANMIGLSNQPQHF once . TRBJ1-5 TRBV6-2/TRBV6-3
TGTGCCAGCAGTTTAGGGACAGGGGTAGCACACACAGATACGCAGTATTTT CASSLGTGVAHTDTQYF . TRBD1 TRBJ2-3 TRBV27
TGTGCCAGCAGTTACGGCCCCACAACTAATGAAAAACTGTTTTTT CASSYGPTTNEKLFF once . TRBJ1-4 TRBV6-5
TGCAGTGCTAGAGCGCGAGGGGGTGTTGAAGCTTTCTTT CSARARGGVEAFF few . TRBJ1-1 TRBV20-1
TGTGCCAGCGGCCCGGTAGGGGAGACCGGGGAGCTGTTTTTT CASGPVGETGELFF . . TRBJ2-2 TRBV27
TGTGCCAGCAGTTACCAAGACATGAACACTGAAGCTTTCTTT CASSYQDMNTEAFF . . TRBJ1-1 TRBV6-1
TGTGCCAGCAGCCTAATAGGGACAGGGAGCTATGGCTACACCTTC CASSLIGTGSYGYTF few TRBD1 TRBJ1-2 TRBV27
TGTGCCAGCAGTTGGAGGGGGCCAATCGGCTACACCTTC CASSWRGPIGYTF . TRBD1 TRBJ1-2 TRBV6-2/TRBV6-3
TGTGCCAGCAGTGCTCTTGAGCGTTACACTGAAGCTTTCTTT CASSALERYTEAFF . . TRBJ1-1 TRBV27
TGTGCCAGCAGCTTTGGGCAGGTCCATGAGCAGTTCTTC CASSFGQVHEQFF . . TRBJ2-1 TRBV5-6
TGCGCCAGCAGCTCCCGGGTCGACACTGAAGCTTTCTTT CASSSRVDTEAFF few . TRBJ1-1 TRBV5-1
TGTGCTAGTGGTTGGGGGACTGGACAGGGGATAACTGAAGCTTTCTTT CASGWGTGQGITEAFF . TRBD1 TRBJ1-1 TRBV12-5
TGTGCCAGCAGCCCCCAGAAGGGCGAGGACAAAAACATTCAGTACTTC CASSPQKGEDKNIQYF many . TRBJ2-4 TRBV7-8
TGTGCCAGTGTAGCGGAAAGCTACAATGAGCAGTTCTTC CASVAESYNEQFF few . TRBJ2-1 TRBV7-6
TGCGCCAGCAGCCTGGGACTGGTTAGCAATCAGCCCCAGCATTTT CASSLGLVSNQPQHF . . TRBJ1-5 TRBV4-1
TGCGCCAGCACACGTGTGGGGGGCAATGAGCAGTTCTTC CASTRVGGNEQFF . . TRBJ2-1 TRBV4-1
TGTGCCAGCAGCTTAGAGGCTAGCGGGGGGGATCGAACAACCGGGGAGCTGTTTTTT CASSLEASGGDRTTGELFF many TRBD2 TRBJ2-2 TRBV7-8
TGTGCCAGTAGTAAGCAGATTAGCAATCAGCCCCAGCATTTT CASSKQISNQPQHF many . TRBJ1-5 TRBV19
TGTGCCAGCAGTTTCCTGGCAGGGGGCGTGGTGAACACTGAAGCTTTCTTT CASSFLAGGVVNTEAFF . TRBD1 TRBJ1-1 TRBV27
TGCGCCAGCAGCCAGGCCGGCGCGGGCGGGGAGCTGTTTTTT CASSQAGAGGELFF . . TRBJ2-2 TRBV4-1
TGTGCCAGCAGCCAAGAAAGGAGGACGAACACTGAAGCTTTCTTT CASSQERRTNTEAFF . . TRBJ1-1 TRBV4-2
TGTGCCATCCTCCTACCCGTACAGGACTCCCCGAACACCGGGGAGCTGTTTTTT CAILLPVQDSPNTGELFF . . TRBJ2-2 TRBV10-3
TGTGCCAGCAGCTTCCCGGGACAGTCGAGAGCTTTCTTT CASSFPGQSRAFF few TRBD1 TRBJ1-1 TRBV7-2
TGTGCCAGCAGTTTGTCTAGCGGGGGGTTGTATGAGCAGTTCTTC CASSLSSGGLYEQFF few TRBD2 TRBJ2-1 TRBV27
TGTGCCAGCAGCCCGGGACAGGGGCTTAACGAGCAGTACTTC CASSPGQGLNEQYF . TRBD1 TRBJ2-7 TRBV7-8
TGTGCCAGTAGTGCCCCCCCGGGAGCAAGGAAGAACACTGAAGCTTTCTTT CASSAPPGARKNTEAFF once . TRBJ1-1 TRBV19
TGCGCCAGCAGCCGATCTATAGCGGGGGGACAAAACAATGAGCAGTTCTTC CASSRSIAGGQNNEQFF few TRBD2 TRBJ2-1 TRBV4-1
TGTGCCATCAGTGAGTCGTGGGGCGAGCAGTACTTC CAISESWGEQYF few . TRBJ2-7 TRBV10-3
TGTGCCAGCAGTGGAGTGGCGGCTAGCACAGATACGCAGTATTTT CASSGVAASTDTQYF few . TRBJ2-3 TRBV2
TGTGCTAGTGCCACAGGGGGACTAGGCACTGAAGCTTTCTTT CASATGGLGTEAFF once TRBD1 TRBJ1-1 TRBV12-5
TGTGCCAGCAGTACCCTACAAGCAGCCTATCATGGCTACACCTTC CASSTLQAAYHGYTF few . TRBJ1-2 TRBV6-2/TRBV6-3
TGTGCCAGCAGTTTCCTACCGCGCCGGGACAGGGGGGACTATGGCTACACCTTC CASSFLPRRDRGDYGYTF . TRBD1 TRBJ1-2 TRBV27
TGTGCCAGTAGTATAGTACGCGATGAGCAGTTCTTC CASSIVRDEQFF few . TRBJ2-1 TRBV19
TGTGCCAGCAGTATGGACAGGGTGGGTCTGAACAATCAGCCCCAGCATTTT CASSMDRVGLNNQPQHF few TRBD1 TRBJ1-5 TRBV6-2/TRBV6-3
TGTGCCATCAGTGAGCCTGGGTTGCATGGCTACACCTTC CAISEPGLHGYTF . . TRBJ1-2 TRBV10-3
TGTGCCAGCAGTGAAGCGCTGGAGAGGGAGGGAGATGAAAAACTGTTTTTT CASSEALEREGDEKLFF . . TRBJ1-4 TRBV2
TGTGCCTCCTCAGGGGAGGAGGGTTTCTCTGGAAACACCATATATTTT CASSGEEGFSGNTIYF . . TRBJ1-3 TRBV19
TGTGCCAGTAGTATACAGGGCGTCTCTGGGGCCAACGTCCTGACTTTC CASSIQGVSGANVLTF . . TRBJ2-6 TRBV19
TGCGCCAGCAGCCAATTCTCCGGGGGCTATAGCACAGATACGCAGTATTTT CASSQFSGGYSTDTQYF . . TRBJ2-3 TRBV4-1
TGTGCCAGCGACCCGGGAACAAGCTCCTACAATGAGCAGTTCTTC CASDPGTSSYNEQFF . . TRBJ2-1 TRBV6-1
TGTGCCAGCAGTACCAGCTTGAGCGGGGAGCTGTTTTTT CASSTSLSGELFF few . TRBJ2-2 TRBV27